A single sample is the source of the 28 T cell receptor beta chains below, sequenced in a study of long-term antiretroviral therapy in people with HIV. Running of the v3.0 immunoSEQ assay took place at survey level. The table came from immunoSEQ multiplex PCR; TCRdb's copy has only in-frame clones and leaves some out. Of some 28,000 clones in the sample, roughly 78% were seen once. The sequencing here drew on unsorted PBMCs, taken 0.3 years after starting antiretroviral therapy. The receptors stem from a man in his forties with HIV.

This chain joins TRBV7-2 and TRBJ1-1, with D possibly matching TRBD1 (6 bases). Trimming removed 0 bases from V and 5 bases from J, with 10 bases in between. Germline CDR1 and CDR2: SGHTA and FQGNSA. The CDR3 runs to 14 residues. The CDR3 region has the DNA TGTGCCAGCAGCTTAGCAGGGGGAACGACTGAAGCTTTCTTT. Protein: CASSLAGGTTEAFF.

The CDR3 DNA follows: TGTGCCAGCAGCTCCTGGGTGGCTAAAGAGACCCAGTACTTC. It encodes CASSSWVAKETQYF. This chain connects TRBV2 to TRBJ2-5; D remains unclear. The CDR3 is 14 residues long. V dropped 6 bases and J dropped 3 bases, with 14 bases sitting between them. Germline V lookup: CDR1 SNHLY, CDR2 FYNNEI.

The chain couples TRBV10-3 to TRBJ1-1; D might be TRBD1 (5 bases). Germline CDR1 ENHRY, CDR2 SYGVKD. CDR3 length equals 13 residues. Between the trimmed V and J ends, which lost 7 bases and 2 bases, there was a span of 11 bases. CDR3 in DNA: TGTGCCATCACAAAACAGGTCAACACTGAAGCTTTCTTT. Translated, it gives CAITKQVNTEAFF.

The V call is TRBV27, the J call TRBJ1-6, with D tentatively TRBD1 (6 bases). The CDR3 has 19 residues. Germline-derived CDR1 and CDR2 are MNHEY and SMNVEV (reference sequence). The V and J ends lost 6 bases and 5 bases respectively, with 26 bases between them. The CDR3 protein is CASSLEGQNRRLNNSPLHF. The CDR3 nucleotides are TGTGCCAGCAGCCTCGAAGGACAGAATAGGCGCTTAAATAATTCACCCCTCCACTTT.

Here the CDR3 reads CASSQATPPAYYEQYF. DNA for the CDR3: TGTGCCAGCAGCCAAGCGACACCGCCCGCTTACTACGAGCAGTACTTC. The V call is TRBV14, the J call TRBJ2-7, with D unresolved. This CDR3 region has 16 residues. CDR1 and CDR2 from the germline V gene are SGHDN and FVKESK. V lost 1 base to trimming and J lost 3 bases, with 16 bases between them.

The V gene is TRBV27, the J gene TRBJ1-6, with D possibly matching TRBD1 (6 bases). CDR3 size: 16 residues. The V and J ends lost 0 bases and 10 bases respectively, with 16 bases between them. From germline, CDR1 is MNHEY and CDR2 SMNVEV (reference sequence). CDR3 sequence: CASSLSSARGRSPLHF. For the CDR3, the DNA is TGTGCCAGCAGTTTATCGTCCGCGAGGGGGAGATCACCCCTCCACTTT.

The rearrangement uses TRBV5-8 and TRBJ2-1; D gene uncertain. Trimming took 3 bases from V and 4 from J, leaving 11 bases between them. The CDR3 runs 14 residues. Germline values: CDR1 SGHTS, CDR2 YDEGEE. CDR3 DNA: TGTGCCAGCAGCTCCGGGTGGAGATACAATGAGCAGTTCTTC. Translating it yields CASSSGWRYNEQFF.

The genes are TRBV27 and TRBJ2-7; 10 nucleotides align to TRBD2. The germline gives CDR1 MNHEY, CDR2 SMNVEV (reference sequence). The CDR3 runs 16 residues. Trimming at V came to 4 bases and at J to 4 bases, leaving 10 bases not matched to a gene. CDR3 DNA: TGTGCCAGCAGTTCGGGACTAGCGTTGGAGTTTTACGAGCAGTACTTC. Translating gives CASSSGLALEFYEQYF.

V gene TRBV7-9 combines with J gene TRBJ1-1; tentative D call: TRBD1 (5 bases). The ends were cut back, 5 bases at V and 3 bases at J, with 13 bases in the middle. The CDR3 runs 14 residues. Germline V gene sequence: CDR1 SEHNR, CDR2 FQNEAQ (reference sequence). CDR3 loop: CASSTDSGDTEAFF. The CDR3 DNA follows: TGTGCCAGCAGCACAGACAGCGGGGACACTGAAGCTTTCTTT. Variable domain in full (rest from reference TRBV7-9 and TRBJ1-1): DTGVSQNPRHKITKRGQNVTFRCDPISEHNRLYWYRQTLGQGPEFLTYFQNEAQLEKSRLLSDRFSAERPKGSFSTLEIQRTEQGDSAMYLCASSTDSGDTEAFFGQGTRLTVV.

J is TRBJ2-2 and V is TRBV27, with no clear D. The germline V gene has CDR1 MNHEY and CDR2 SMNVEV (reference sequence). This CDR3 is built from 11 residues. Trimming took off 3 bases at V and 7 bases at J, with 3 bases between the two ends. CDR3 residues: CASSFGGELFF. CDR3 nucleotides: TGTGCCAGCAGTTTTGGCGGGGAGCTGTTTTTT.

CDR3 DNA: TGCAGCGTTGAATACAGAAACACCGGGGAGCTGTTTTTT. Translation gives CSVEYRNTGELFF. The chain recombines TRBV29-1 with TRBJ2-2, with D hard to call. Germline assignment: CDR1 SQVTM and CDR2 ANQGSEA. The CDR3 has 13 amino acids. V lost 2 bases and J lost 2, with 6 bases in between.

The CDR3 here is CAASWVGGGNQPQHF. CDR3 nucleotides: TGTGCTGCCAGCTGGGTGGGCGGAGGCAATCAGCCCCAGCATTTT. The chain recombines TRBV28 with TRBJ1-5; the D is unclear. The CDR3 is made up of 15 amino acids. The germline V gene encodes CDR1 MDHEN and CDR2 SYDVKM.

This clone was seen a few times. V is TRBV6-5 and J is TRBJ2-3; 8 bases line up with TRBD2. The trim removed 6 bases at V and 3 bases at J, leaving 8 bases unmatched. This CDR3 is built from 15 residues. From germline, CDR1 is MNHEY and CDR2 SVGAGI. CDR3 loop: CASRSGLAGTDTQYF. In nucleotides, the CDR3 is TGTGCCAGCAGGAGCGGACTAGCAGGGACAGATACGCAGTATTTT.

This chain uses TRBV10-1 with TRBJ1-6, with D tentatively TRBD1 (5 bases). The germline V gene encodes CDR1 WNHNN and CDR2 SYGVQD (reference sequence). CDR3 size: 12 residues. The V gene lost 2 bases and the J gene lost 9 bases, with 5 bases spanning the gap. The CDR3 region has the DNA TGCGCCAGCAGTGAGGGGGGTTCACCCCTCCACTTT. As protein: CASSEGGSPLHF.

The chain carries TRBV5-1 and TRBJ1-1; D remains unclear. This CDR3 contains 13 residues. V lost 1 base and J lost 1, with 5 bases in between. Looked up from germline, CDR1 is SGHRS and CDR2 is YFSETQ. The CDR3 DNA reads TGCGCCAGCAGCTTGTTTGGGAACACTGAAGCTTTCTTT. It codes for CASSLFGNTEAFF.

This clone was seen only a few times. V and J are TRBV4-3 and TRBJ1-2; weak D call: TRBD1 (5 bases). The V end was cut by 0 bases, the J end by 5 bases, with 13 bases between. The CDR3 contains 15 residues. The V gene's germline CDR1 is LGHNA and CDR2 YSLEER. This CDR3 is CASSQEGRVQYGYTF. In nucleotides, the CDR3 is TGCGCCAGCAGCCAAGAAGGCAGGGTACAATATGGCTACACCTTC.

The chain joins TRBV7-2 to TRBJ1-3, with unresolved D. The V and J ends lost 3 bases and 1 base respectively, with 4 bases between them. This CDR3 comprises 13 residues. Per germline, CDR1 SGHTA and CDR2 FQGNSA. The chain's CDR3 is CASSFGSGNTIYF. In DNA, the CDR3 is TGTGCCAGCAGCTTCGGTTCTGGAAACACCATATATTTT.

This sequence joins TRBV10-2 and TRBJ2-7; D is uncertain. CDR3 size: 12 residues. V lost 11 bases and J lost 1, with 12 bases in between. CDR1 and CDR2 (germline): WSHSY, SAAADI. The DNA of the CDR3 is TGCGCCTCCTCGTCCGCTTCCTACGAGCAGTACTTC. This codes for CASSSASYEQYF.

The genes are TRBV10-3 and TRBJ2-7, with 11 bases matching TRBD1. The length of the CDR3 is 16 residues. The junction had 8 bases not matched to a gene; V was cut back by 3 bases and J by 4 bases. CDR1 and CDR2 (germline): ENHRY, SYGVKD. CDR3: CAISDPGTGGTYEQYF. For the CDR3, the DNA is TGTGCCATCAGTGATCCCGGGACAGGGGGGACGTACGAGCAGTACTTC.

This chain connects TRBV5-1 to TRBJ2-2; D is tentatively TRBD1 or TRBD2 (7 bases each). From germline, CDR1 is SGHRS and CDR2 YFSETQ. The germline V and J ends were trimmed by 6 bases and 3 bases, with 18 bases remaining between them. This CDR3 comprises 16 residues. The CDR3 here is CASTPGRGRDTGELFF. The CDR3 coding sequence is TGCGCCAGCACACCTGGGAGGGGGCGAGACACCGGGGAGCTGTTTTTT.

This rearrangement joins TRBV4-3 to TRBJ1-6; 7 bases are a match to TRBD1. From germline, CDR1 is LGHNA and CDR2 YSLEER. This CDR3 has 15 residues. J gave up 5 bases and V 3 bases, and 4 bases lay outside the gene matches. CDR3 in DNA: TGCGCCAGCAGCCACGAAGACAGGGATAATTCACCCCTCCACTTT. This gives the protein CASSHEDRDNSPLHF.

J is TRBJ1-5 and V is TRBV7-2; 8 nucleotides match TRBD1. Losses at the gene ends were 5 bases for V and 0 bases for J; bases not matched to a gene: 12. The germline V gene has CDR1 SGHTA and CDR2 FQGNSA. This CDR3 has 18 amino acids. CDR3 region: CASSPRGTGGISNQPQHF. Written as DNA, the CDR3 is TGTGCCAGCAGCCCACGGGGTACAGGGGGGATTAGCAATCAGCCCCAGCATTTT.

This rearrangement joins TRBV19 to TRBJ1-4; D is unresolved. V lost 5 bases to trimming and J lost 0 bases, with 13 bases between them. Germline V gene lookup returns CDR1 LNHDA and CDR2 SQIVND (reference sequence). This CDR3 spans 16 amino acids. The CDR3: CASSDQRPATNEKLFF. The CDR3 coding sequence is TGTGCCAGTAGTGACCAGAGACCGGCAACTAATGAAAAACTGTTTTTT.

The V call is TRBV6-6, the J call TRBJ1-5; TRBD1 matches at 7 bases. The J segment lost 3 bases and the V segment lost 6 bases, leaving 11 bases of the junction unmatched. The V gene's germline CDR1 is MNHNY and CDR2 SVGAGI (reference sequence). This CDR3 has 16 residues. The DNA of the CDR3 is TGTGCCAGCAGCCCTGACAGGGATGGGGCCAATCAGCCCCAGCATTTT. Translating it yields CASSPDRDGANQPQHF.

The V and J genes are TRBV4-3 and TRBJ1-6, with 11 bases aligning to TRBD1. J was trimmed by 11 bases and V by 0 bases; bases with no gene match: 6. This CDR3 spans 16 amino acids. The germline V gene has CDR1 LGHNA and CDR2 YSLEER. CDR3 sequence: CASSQEGQGAGAPLHF. The CDR3, as DNA: TGCGCCAGCAGCCAAGAAGGACAGGGGGCCGGAGCACCCCTCCACTTT.

CDR3 region: CATSRSGGANVLTF. The CDR3 nucleotides are TGTGCCACCAGCAGGAGTGGAGGGGCCAACGTCCTGACTTTC. The chain recombines TRBV15 with TRBJ2-6; D not certain. Germline loops: CDR1 LNHNV, CDR2 YYDKDF (reference sequence). This CDR3 comprises 14 residues. Trimming cost V 3 bases and J 4 bases, with 7 bases left between them.

The chain employs TRBV7-9 and TRBJ2-7; the match to TRBD1 covers 8 bases. J lost 4 bases, V lost 4 bases, and 9 bases had no gene match. This CDR3 contains 15 residues. Germline CDR1 reads SEHNR; CDR2 reads FQNEAQ (reference sequence). CDR3 region: CASSWGAGGWYEQYF. The CDR3, as DNA: TGTGCCAGCAGCTGGGGTGCAGGGGGCTGGTACGAGCAGTACTTC.

This chain links TRBV20-1 with TRBJ1-1; no firm D call. Between the trimmed V and J ends, which lost 6 bases and 2 bases, there was a span of 4 bases. Germline V gene sequence: CDR1 DFQATT, CDR2 SNEGSKA (reference sequence). CDR3 size: 10 residues. As DNA, the CDR3 is TGCAGTGCAACCAACACTGAAGCTTTCTTT. Amino acids: CSATNTEAFF.